This T cell receptor (beta chain) was captured in a study of blood T cell repertoires in COVID-19. Overall study: Spain, Italy and the United States supplied samples that represented acute and convalescent COVID-19. T cells, B-cell-depleted T cells, or PBMCs supplied cDNA or gDNA.

In the authors' methods: Estimates of nucleated cell counts were drawn from the amplification of reference gene primers. The protocol was immunoSEQ multiplex PCR, while the TCRdb copy is restricted to in-frame clones and leaves out a portion. V, J and clone size are those of that table, while D and trimming were read from the DNA. The profile shows 100,000 to 150,000 clones, around 87% of them singletons. The germline gives CDR1 LNHNV, CDR2 YYDKDF (reference sequence). This CDR3 region has 17 residues. The germline V and J ends were trimmed by 5 bases and 1 base, with 20 bases remaining between them.

Sample: peripheral blood. The source of this sequence is an older woman with acute or convalescent COVID-19. V gene TRBV15 combines with J gene TRBJ1-1; D possibly corresponds to TRBD1 (6 bases). This CDR3 is CATSFTSGATRNTEAFF. Here the CDR3 DNA reads TGTGCCACCAGCTTTACGTCAGGGGCTACCAGGAACACTGAAGCTTTCTTT.